This T cell receptor beta chain emerged from a study of CD8 T cells in Susac syndrome. Deletions cut 5 bases from V and 10 bases from J, with 23 bases between. The CDR3 covers 14 residues. CDR1 is DFQATT and CDR2 is SNEGSKA in the germline V gene (reference sequence). Random hexamers were used to reverse transcribe the RNA input (roughly 0.5 to 1 ug). The method of amplification for TCR beta CDR3 was immunoSEQ multiplex PCR, covering 54 Vbeta and 13 Jbeta. TCRdb called the immunoSEQ multiplex PCR reads again in MiXCR, with one record for every CDR3 protein. The table shows some 250,000 distinct CDR3 sequences, with 96% occurring only once.

The sequenced material came from CD4+ T cells from PBMCs. The J gene is TRBJ1-1, the V gene TRBV20-1; D is unclear. The sequence was collected from a human donor with Susac syndrome. CDR3 residues: CSARSDTSNARAFF. CDR3 bases: TGCAGTGCTCGTAGTGACACGTCGAACGCGAGAGCTTTCTTT.